These 20 T cell receptor beta chains share one sample of origin, sequenced in a study of blood T cell repertoires in COVID-19. Data came from immunoSEQ multiplex PCR; TCRdb stores just in-frame clones and leaves some out. The sample lists 330,000 or so clones, roughly 90% occurring once. The material sequenced was PBMCs or T cells enriched from blood (not recorded which). The receptors were gathered from a young woman who had been exposed to COVID-19.

This clone was seen a single time. CDR3 sequence: CASSQVVQRGTDTQYF. CDR3 bases: TGCGCCAGCAGCCAAGTTGTCCAGCGAGGCACAGATACGCAGTATTTT. The chain combines TRBV4-1 with TRBJ2-3, with D unresolved. This CDR3 comprises 16 residues. Germline CDR1 and CDR2: MGHRA and YSYEKL. The V end was cut by 1 base, the J end by 1 base, with 12 bases between.

V and J are TRBV10-3 and TRBJ2-3, with 9 bases fitting TRBD2. CDR3 size: 16 residues. Trimming cost V 4 bases and J 3 bases; bases outside gene matches: 8. CDR1 and CDR2 (germline): ENHRY, SYGVKD. As DNA, the CDR3 is TGTGCCATCAGTGCGGTTAGCGGGAGAACGACAGATACGCAGTATTTT. Protein: CAISAVSGRTTDTQYF.

This clone was observed a few times. DNA for the CDR3: TGTGCCAGCAGCGCGACAGGGCCTGAAGCTTTCTTT. Translated, it gives CASSATGPEAFF. The chain recombines TRBV11-3 with TRBJ1-1, with TRBD1 matching over 7 bases. Germline CDR1 reads SGHNT; CDR2 reads YENEEA. The V and J ends lost 5 bases and 6 bases, in that order; junction bases with no gene match: 3. This CDR3 region has 12 residues.

V gene TRBV28 combines with J gene TRBJ2-5, with TRBD2 matching over 8 bases. Per germline, CDR1 MDHEN and CDR2 SYDVKM. The CDR3 is 17 amino acids. V lost 5 bases and J lost 4; bases outside the gene matches: 15. In DNA form, the CDR3 reads TGTGCCAGCAGTCCACTTTGGAGGGCGGGAGGTAGAGAGACCCAGTACTTC. Amino acids: CASSPLWRAGGRETQYF.

V and J are TRBV19 and TRBJ1-1; D possibly corresponds to TRBD1 (5 bases). In germline, CDR1 is LNHDA, CDR2 SQIVND (reference sequence). The ends were cut back, 6 bases at V and 6 bases at J, with 14 bases in the middle. This CDR3 contains 13 residues. DNA of the CDR3: TGTGCCAGTAGAGATGGACATCTCTCTGAAGCTTTCTTT. It encodes CASRDGHLSEAFF.

Only one count was recorded for this clone. The genes are TRBV27 and TRBJ2-7; maybe TRBD1 (6 bases). Germline V gene sequence: CDR1 MNHEY, CDR2 SMNVEV (reference sequence). The CDR3 has 13 residues. V was shortened by 4 bases and J by 3 bases, with 10 bases between the two germline ends. The CDR3 reads CASSWGQIYEQYF. In nucleotides, the CDR3 is TGTGCCAGCAGTTGGGGACAAATCTACGAGCAGTACTTC.

V usage is TRBV18 and J usage is TRBJ1-4; 10 bases line up with TRBD1. The CDR3 extends over 17 amino acids. Germline V gene data show CDR1 as KGHSH and CDR2 as LQKENI. V lost 6 bases, J lost 6 bases, and 13 bases stayed unmatched. The CDR3 is CASSPRQGANSDEKLFF. In DNA, the CDR3 is TGTGCCAGCTCCCCTCGACAGGGGGCAAATTCTGATGAAAAACTGTTTTTT. The whole variable domain, filled in from reference TRBV18 and TRBJ1-4, reads NAGVMQNPRHLVRRRGQEARLRCSPMKGHSHVYWYRQLPEEGLKFMVYLQKENIIDESGMPKERFSAEFPKEGPSILRIQQVVRGDSAAYFCASSPRQGANSDEKLFFGSGTQLSVL.

This rearrangement joins TRBV7-3 to TRBJ1-3, with TRBD1 as a possible D gene (6 bases). Trimming removed 11 bases at V and 4 bases at J, with 18 bases between. CDR1 is SGHTA and CDR2 is FQGTGA in the germline V gene. The CDR3 length is 14 residues. The CDR3 spells CAGPPRGIGNTIYF. In nucleotides, the CDR3 is TGTGCCGGCCCCCCGAGGGGGATCGGAAACACCATATATTTT.

V is TRBV5-1 and J is TRBJ2-4; no definite D call. Germline V gene data show CDR1 as SGHRS and CDR2 as YFSETQ. CDR3 length: 13 amino acids. Trimming left V 0 bases short and J 7 bases short, with 8 bases between. CDR3 coding DNA: TGCGCCAGCAGCTTGGGAGGTATCAACATTCAGTACTTC. Amino acid sequence: CASSLGGINIQYF. Full variable domain (missing parts from reference TRBV5-1 and TRBJ2-4): KAGVTQTPRYLIKTRGQQVTLSCSPISGHRSVSWYQQTPGQGLQFLFEYFSETQRNKGNFPGRFSGRQFSNSRSEMNVSTLELGDSALYLCASSLGGINIQYFGAGTRLSVL.

The chain carries TRBV27 and TRBJ2-1, with D uncertain. Trimming took 5 bases from V and 0 from J, leaving 8 bases between them. CDR1 and CDR2 from the germline V gene are MNHEY and SMNVEV (reference sequence). The CDR3 is 14 residues long. This CDR3 reads CASSRGYSYNEQFF. The CDR3 DNA is TGTGCCAGCAGTCGAGGTTACTCCTACAATGAGCAGTTCTTC.

J is TRBJ2-1 and V is TRBV24-1, with D perhaps TRBD2 (5 bases). V was pared by 9 bases and J by 0 bases, with 26 bases between. The germline V gene has CDR1 KGHDR and CDR2 SFDVKD. The length of the CDR3 is 19 residues. The CDR3 is CATPRTRHMRMSSYNEQFF. In nucleotides, the CDR3 is TGTGCCACCCCTAGGACTCGTCACATGAGGATGAGCTCCTACAATGAGCAGTTCTTC.

The CDR3 DNA reads as TGTGCCAGCAGCCAACTTAGGGACAGGGAGGATGAGCAGTTCTTC. Translation: CASSQLRDREDEQFF. J is TRBJ2-1 and V is TRBV5-5; TRBD1 agrees at 9 bases. The CDR3 has 15 residues. The germline CDR1 and CDR2 sequences are SGHKS and YYEKEE (reference sequence). Germline trimming cut 4 bases from V and 8 bases from J; bases unmatched to any gene: 10.

The genes are TRBV6-6 and TRBJ1-2; possible D gene TRBD1, 6 bases. The CDR3 has 16 amino acids. V was pared by 5 bases and J by 4 bases, with 20 bases between. CDR1 MNHNY and CDR2 SVGAGI come from the germline V gene (reference sequence). The CDR3 nucleotides read TGTGCCAGCAGTCGCCCATTGACAGGACAAACCTATGGCTACACCTTC. Its translation: CASSRPLTGQTYGYTF.

The gene calls are TRBV27 and TRBJ2-7, with 8 bases lining up with TRBD1. The V gene's germline CDR1 is MNHEY and CDR2 SMNVEV (reference sequence). The CDR3 has 17 amino acids. Trimming took 3 bases from V and 2 from J; bases not matched to a gene: 12. CDR3 sequence reads: CASSFSLGQGYPYEQYF. In DNA form, the CDR3 reads TGTGCCAGCAGTTTCTCTTTAGGACAGGGCTATCCCTACGAGCAGTACTTC.

This clone was observed a single time. The rearrangement joins TRBV13 to TRBJ2-7; TRBD2 aligns across 8 bases. Germline CDR1 and CDR2: PRHDT and FYEKMQ (reference sequence). J lost 0 bases, V lost 4 bases, and 5 bases had no gene match. This CDR3 has 15 amino acids. The CDR3 sequence is CASSYTGTSSYEQYF. The CDR3 nucleotides are TGTGCCAGCAGCTACACCGGGACTAGCTCCTACGAGCAGTACTTC.

The chain employs TRBV5-1 and TRBJ1-1; no clear D. CDR1 is SGHRS and CDR2 is YFSETQ in the germline V gene. The CDR3 is 13 amino acids. Trimming stripped 0 bases from V and 6 bases from J, with 9 bases between. The DNA for the CDR3 is TGCGCCAGCAGCTTGGTCGGGGAATCTGAAGCTTTCTTT. Residues: CASSLVGESEAFF.

This chain joins TRBV29-1 and TRBJ1-4, with D unclear. The CDR3 has 13 amino acids. V gave up 6 bases and J gave up 5 bases, with 13 bases separating them. The germline V gene encodes CDR1 SQVTM and CDR2 ANQGSEA. CDR3 protein: CSVGERLNEKLFF. CDR3 nucleotides: TGCAGCGTAGGCGAACGACTGAATGAAAAACTGTTTTTT.

The chain combines TRBV12-5 with TRBJ2-5, with 9 positions matching TRBD2. The CDR3 consists of 16 residues. Unmatched junction bases numbered 10, after V lost 6 bases and J lost 2 bases. In germline, CDR1 is LGHNT, CDR2 FRNRAP. CDR3 sequence reads: CASGPPLAGPQETQYF. The CDR3 bases are TGTGCTAGTGGCCCCCCTCTAGCGGGGCCACAAGAGACCCAGTACTTC.

CDR3 loop: CASSLSGSYNEQFF. CDR3 DNA: TGTGCCAGCAGCCTCAGCGGGAGCTACAATGAGCAGTTCTTC. V usage is TRBV3-1 (or the pseudogene TRBV3-2) and J usage is TRBJ2-1; 8 bases are a match to TRBD2. The CDR3 sequence is 14 residues long. Germline V lookup: CDR1 LGHDT, CDR2 YNNKEL (reference sequence). The V gene end was trimmed by 4 bases and the J gene end by 3 bases; junction bases not matched to a gene: 2.

About this clone: Germline and junction disagree at one end, which may indicate a read error. The genes are TRBV7-7 and TRBJ2-3, with TRBD2 identical over 13 bases. Per the germline V gene, CDR1 is SSHAT and CDR2 is FNYEAQ (reference sequence). This CDR3 region has 16 residues. The CDR3: CASSLTSGRASDTQYF. The CDR3 region has the DNA TGTGCTAGCAGCTTAACTAGCGGGAGGGCCTCCGATACGCAGTATTTT.